The rows below give T cell receptor beta chains drawn from one sample of a study of T cells in localized non-small cell lung cancer. Here immunoSEQ multiplex PCR was the method, and the copy in TCRdb shows in-frame clones only, minus some. The table lists approximately 46,000 clones, roughly 79% of them singletons. The specimen was peripheral blood mononuclear cells, collected before any cancer treatment. Receptor source: a man aged 40-75 years with stage III lung adenocarcinoma. Both conserved end residues are part of each CDR3.

v_call cdr3_aa
TRBV12-5 CASDRTDGHQPQHF
TRBV6-6 CASSYQARRGYTF
TRBV6-1 CASSVATTGGNYGYTF
TRBV25-1 CASSEYGPPTDAQYF
TRBV5-1 CASSLEVSTGELFF
TRBV7-2 CASLGGLAGNNEQFF
TRBV5-1 CASSPRRGVRGQETQYF
TRBV19 CASSIQQAGELFF
TRBV4-1 CASSQDGTSLGSYEQYF
TRBV5-5 CASRQGTGAYEQYF
TRBV6-1 CASSPRRGQYEQYF
TRBV9 CASSVGTGSNQPQHF
TRBV12-5 CASGLVGGAQETQYF
TRBV6-5 CASRSRRGTEAFF
TRBV5-6 CASSHGIQETQYF
TRBV6-1 CASRLDRISYNEQFF
TRBV6-5 CASSRGPEEYF
TRBV7-7 CASSPGPAETQYF
TRBV5-1 CASSLPGGPGDTQYF
TRBV2 CASSPVPGQGKMPDTQYF
TRBV6-5 CASSYSERGGFETQYF
TRBV7-2 CASSLSGTGVKETQYF
TRBV4-2 CASSQDLPSGQETQYF
TRBV7-6 CASSLALTELPYEQYF
TRBV6-1 CASSEGKTASGPQHF